Following are 19 T cell receptor beta chains from one sample sequenced in a study of T cells after yellow fever vaccination. TCRdb re-derived calls from the 5' RACE reads in MiXCR, one entry per CDR3 protein. The data show some 100,000 distinct CDR3 sequences, about 7.2% seen once. The sequences come from CD4+ T cells sorted from PBMCs, collected 35 to 50 days after the first yellow fever vaccination. These receptors came from a man aged 18-30 years who received the YFV17D yellow fever vaccine.

In this sample, this clonotype turned up many times. The gene calls are TRBV12-3 or TRBV12-4 and TRBJ2-3; 9 bases are shared with TRBD2. V shed 2 bases, J shed 1 base, and the junction held 1 base outside the gene matches. The CDR3 length is 15 residues. This CDR3 reads CASSLIAGGTDTQYF. The CDR3 DNA reads as TGTGCCAGCAGTTTAATAGCGGGGGGCACAGATACGCAGTATTTT.

This clonotype was counted at least ten times. The rearrangement links TRBV7-9 to TRBJ2-3, with a tentative D call TRBD2 (7 bases). The CDR3 covers 15 residues. V dropped 6 bases and J dropped 0 bases, with 13 bases sitting between them. The germline CDR1 and CDR2 sequences are SEHNR and FQNEAQ (reference sequence). In DNA, the CDR3 is TGTGCCAGCAGACAGGGACTACATAGCACAGATACGCAGTATTTT. Its translation is CASRQGLHSTDTQYF. The full variable domain, completed using reference TRBV7-9 and TRBJ2-3, is DTGVSQNPRHKITKRGQNVTFRCDPISEHNRLYWYRQTLGQGPEFLTYFQNEAQLEKSRLLSDRFSAERPKGSFSTLEIQRTEQGDSAMYLCASRQGLHSTDTQYFGPGTRLTVL.

This clonotype showed up many times. V usage is TRBV7-3 and J usage is TRBJ2-2, with 11 bases identical to TRBD2. Germline CDR1 is SGHTA and CDR2 is FQGTGA. The CDR3 has 17 amino acids. Trimming cost V 5 bases and J 6 bases; bases outside gene matches: 11. The CDR3 coding sequence is TGTGCCAGCAGCCCCCGGGGTCTGACTAGCGGGGCCGGGGAGCTGTTTTTT. Protein: CASSPRGLTSGAGELFF.

This clonotype appeared many times. The chain recombines TRBV4-1 with TRBJ1-2; TRBD1 matches at 7 bases. From germline, CDR1 is MGHRA and CDR2 YSYEKL. The junction had 13 bases not matched to a gene; V was cut back by 6 bases and J by 6 bases. The CDR3 contains 15 residues. The CDR3 region has the DNA TGCGCCAGCAGATTGCCGGGACAGCCGAGGAATGGCTACACCTTC. Protein product: CASRLPGQPRNGYTF.

This clonotype was seen many times. CDR3 sequence (DNA): TGTGCCAGCAGTGAACAGAGTCAAGAGACCCAGTACTTC. Protein sequence: CASSEQSQETQYF. The V call is TRBV2, the J call TRBJ2-5; D is uncertain. CDR1 and CDR2 from the germline V gene are SNHLY and FYNNEI. V dropped 2 bases and J dropped 2 bases, with 6 bases sitting between them. CDR3 length: 13 amino acids.

This clonotype showed up many times. This sequence joins TRBV6-2 or TRBV6-3 and TRBJ2-7; D might be TRBD2 (6 bases). The V and J ends lost 5 bases and 6 bases respectively, with 20 bases between them. The CDR3 is 15 amino acids. Germline V CDR1 and CDR2: MNHEY, SVGEGT. In DNA form, the CDR3 reads TGTGCCAGCAGTCGGCCCACCCAGAGGGGAGGCGAGCAGTACTTC. Translated, it gives CASSRPTQRGGEQYF.

Many counts were recorded for this clonotype. The V call is TRBV28, the J call TRBJ2-3; 8 nucleotides agree with TRBD1. The CDR3 spans 14 residues. With V trimmed by 5 bases and J by 1 base, 2 bases remained unmatched. Germline CDR1 and CDR2: MDHEN and SYDVKM. The CDR3 loop is CASSKTGGTDTQYF. The CDR3 nucleotides read TGTGCCAGCAGTAAGACAGGGGGCACAGATACGCAGTATTTT.

Ten or more counts support this clonotype. At one end the junction does not follow the germline gene, possibly because of a read error. The chain couples TRBV10-3 to TRBJ2-7; D might be TRBD2 (5 bases). This CDR3 is built from 11 residues. CDR1 is ENHRY, CDR2 SYGVKD, per germline. This CDR3 is CAIGEEVEQYF. The DNA of the CDR3 is TGTGCCATCGGTGAGGAGGTTGAGCAGTACTTC.

V gene TRBV4-3 combines with J gene TRBJ1-4; D might be TRBD1 (5 bases). The CDR3 is 13 residues long. Trimming pared 9 bases from V and 5 bases from J, leaving 13 bases between. Germline V CDR1 and CDR2: LGHNA, YSLEER. Written as DNA, the CDR3 is TGCGCCAGACAGGCAGAAAGGAATGAAAAACTGTTTTTT. Its translation is CARQAERNEKLFF.

In its sample, this clonotype was seen many times. The chain joins TRBV15 to TRBJ1-5, with a tentative D call TRBD1 (5 bases). The CDR3 is 14 amino acids. Trimming removed 4 bases from V and 6 bases from J, with 13 bases in between. CDR1 and CDR2 from the germline V gene are LNHNV and YYDKDF (reference sequence). Written as DNA, the CDR3 is TGTGCCACCAGCACGGGGGAGCCCAGTCAGCCCCAGCATTTT. It yields the protein CATSTGEPSQPQHF.

This clonotype was seen ten or more times. The chain is built from TRBV6-4 and TRBJ1-6; possibly TRBD1 for D (6 bases). This CDR3 has 15 amino acids. Germline V gives CDR1 MRHNA, CDR2 SNTAGT. V shed 3 bases and J shed 6 bases, with 12 bases lying between them. Here the CDR3 reads CASSEQGMGNSPLHF. The CDR3 DNA sequence: TGTGCCAGCAGTGAACAGGGAATGGGTAATTCACCCCTCCACTTT.

Ten or more counts support this clonotype. The rearrangement uses TRBV20-1 and TRBJ2-5; 12 bases are a match to TRBD2. CDR3 length: 15 amino acids. Germline V CDR1 and CDR2: DFQATT, SNEGSKA (reference sequence). V was clipped by 1 base and J by 9 bases; unmatched bases: 9. CDR3 DNA sequence: TGCAGTGCTAGAGGACTAGCGGGGGCCTATCGGGCCCAGTACTTC. It encodes CSARGLAGAYRAQYF.

This clonotype was counted ten times or more. The chain couples TRBV12-3 or TRBV12-4 to TRBJ1-1; possibly TRBD1 for D (5 bases). V was clipped by 4 bases and J by 1 base, with 10 bases between them. This CDR3 comprises 14 residues. CDR3 sequence: CASSSRDGNTEAFF. DNA of the CDR3: TGTGCCAGCAGTTCCAGGGACGGGAACACTGAAGCTTTCTTT.

J is TRBJ1-1 and V is TRBV2; D is ambiguous. The CDR3 spans 14 residues. Germline CDR1 reads SNHLY; CDR2 reads FYNNEI. Trimming took off 7 bases at V and 0 bases at J, with 12 bases between the two ends. The CDR3 DNA is TGTGCCAGCACCGAAGACGGCCTGAACACTGAAGCTTTCTTT. Protein product: CASTEDGLNTEAFF.

This clonotype was counted at least ten times. This chain connects TRBV4-3 to TRBJ2-5; no clear D. The germline V gene encodes CDR1 LGHNA and CDR2 YSLEER. The CDR3 length is 14 residues. Trimming took off 1 base at V and 0 bases at J, with 6 bases between the two ends. The CDR3 loop reads CASSQGPNQETQYF. The CDR3 DNA sequence: TGCGCCAGCAGCCAAGGTCCTAACCAAGAGACCCAGTACTTC.

Ten or more counts support this clonotype. The rearrangement uses TRBV5-1 and TRBJ1-3; D is unresolved. The CDR3 is 16 residues long. Trimming pared 0 bases from V and 2 bases from J, leaving 12 bases between. Per germline, CDR1 SGHRS and CDR2 YFSETQ. CDR3: CASSLDLHGPGNTIYF. Written as DNA, the CDR3 is TGCGCCAGCAGCTTGGATTTACACGGGCCTGGAAACACCATATATTTT.

This clonotype was recorded at least ten times. The chain links TRBV13 to TRBJ2-5, with 11 bases that match TRBD1. V was clipped by 5 bases and J by 1 base; unmatched bases: 3. Germline CDR1 reads PRHDT; CDR2 reads FYEKMQ (reference sequence). The CDR3 sequence is 15 residues long. Here the CDR3 reads CASSGDRGSQETQYF. The DNA for the CDR3 is TGTGCCAGCAGCGGGGACAGGGGGTCCCAAGAGACCCAGTACTTC. Variable domain in full (rest from reference TRBV13 and TRBJ2-5): AAGVIQSPRHLIKEKRETATLKCYPIPRHDTVYWYQQGPGQDPQFLISFYEKMQSDKGSIPDRFSAQQFSDYHSELNMSSLELGDSALYFCASSGDRGSQETQYFGPGTRLLVL.

This clonotype has only a few counts. This sequence joins TRBV5-6 and TRBJ1-1; TRBD1 aligns across 9 bases. Germline V gene sequence: CDR1 SGHDT, CDR2 YYEEEE. The CDR3 is made up of 12 amino acids. With V trimmed by 4 bases and J by 8 bases, 3 bases remained unmatched. The CDR3 reads CASSATGGEAFF. The CDR3 bases are TGTGCCAGCAGCGCTACAGGGGGCGAAGCTTTCTTT.

This clonotype was seen many times. The gene calls are TRBV7-2 and TRBJ1-6, with 8 bases that match TRBD1. The CDR3 sequence is 15 residues long. Germline CDR1 reads SGHTA; CDR2 reads FQGNSA. V lost 5 bases to trimming and J lost 10 bases; unmatched junction nucleotides: 10. CDR3 loop: CASSTRTGRSSPLHF. The CDR3 bases are TGTGCCAGCAGCACACGGACAGGGAGGTCCTCACCCCTCCACTTT.